This TCR beta chain was profiled in a study of cytomegalovirus exposure and HLA in healthy donors. For the study at large: For the approximately 400 genotyped donors, more than 80% fell within the Caucasian-associated ancestry cluster.

Whole-study findings and limits: Judged likely to be a sequencing artifact was a cluster of highly shared sequence variants. V- and J-gene trimming of TCR beta was linked (in a later analysis) to a missense DCLRE1C variant.

The PCR ran on 60 Vbeta and 13 Jbeta primers. Per the original methods: It was a later analysis that counted approximately 81 million unique TCR beta chains, of which roughly 10 million were shared. Profiling relied on immunoSEQ multiplex PCR, and the TCRdb table lists in-frame clones only, not all of them. The V and J calls and clone size are taken from that table; D and trimming were inferred from the DNA. In the table there are 130,000 to 150,000 clones, 75% to 90% of which are singletons. In the case of this clone: Its antigen is undetermined.

The clonotype originates from a man aged 40-49 years in good health and CMV-seronegative. The sample taken for sequencing was PBMCs.

Here the CDR3 reads CASSLEGTFRREQYF. The CDR3 DNA is TGTGCCAGCAGCTTAGAGGGGACATTCCGTCGCGAGCAGTACTTC. The chain recombines TRBV7-6 with TRBJ2-7, with D perhaps matching TRBD1 (6 bases). V gave up 1 base and J gave up 6 bases, with 16 bases separating them. Germline assignment: CDR1 SGHVS and CDR2 FNYEAQ. This CDR3 spans 15 amino acids.